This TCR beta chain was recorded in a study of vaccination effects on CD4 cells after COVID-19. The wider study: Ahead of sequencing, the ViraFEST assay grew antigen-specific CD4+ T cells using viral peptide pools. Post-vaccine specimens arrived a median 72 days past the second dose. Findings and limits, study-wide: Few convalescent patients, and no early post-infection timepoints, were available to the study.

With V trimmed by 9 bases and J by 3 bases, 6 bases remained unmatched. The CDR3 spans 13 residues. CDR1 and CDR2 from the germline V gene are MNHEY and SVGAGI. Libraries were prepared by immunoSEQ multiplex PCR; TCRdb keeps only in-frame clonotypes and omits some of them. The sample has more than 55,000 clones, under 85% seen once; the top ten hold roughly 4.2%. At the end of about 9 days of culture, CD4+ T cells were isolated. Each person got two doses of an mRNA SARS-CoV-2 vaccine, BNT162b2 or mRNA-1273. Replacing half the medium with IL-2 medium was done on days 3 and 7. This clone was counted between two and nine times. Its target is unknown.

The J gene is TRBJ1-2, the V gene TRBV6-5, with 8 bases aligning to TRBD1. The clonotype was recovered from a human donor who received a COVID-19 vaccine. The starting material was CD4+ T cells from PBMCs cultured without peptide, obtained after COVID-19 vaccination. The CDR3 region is CASRTGLHYGYTF. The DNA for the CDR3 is TGTGCCAGTCGGACAGGGCTCCACTATGGCTACACCTTC.